This T cell receptor (beta chain) was sequenced in a study of shared clonotypes between healthy human individuals. The germline gives CDR1 SGDLS, CDR2 YYNGEE. V gave up 3 bases and J gave up 5 bases; unmatched junction bases: 12. The CDR3 runs 16 residues. Findings of the study overall: When naive CD4 clonotypes were compared across a few donors, around 5% were shared. Non-shared clonotypes showed lower generation probabilities than clonotypes common to all four donors.

The data were produced by immunoSEQ multiplex PCR, yet TCRdb's version contains in-frame clones alone and is incomplete. Of about 2.3 million clones listed, approximately 95% were seen once; the top ten hold around 0.4%. To note about this clone: Its antigen is not known.

Sequenced: naive CD4+ T cells from PBMCs. Subset given: CD45RA+ positively selected. This TCR came from a man aged 18-30 years in good health. Some clones in this sample may be carry-over from other donors' samples. The chain employs TRBV9 and TRBJ2-5; 8 bases agree with TRBD2. The CDR3 sequence is CASSGARLAGLETQYF. DNA for the CDR3: TGTGCCAGCAGCGGGGCTAGATTAGCGGGACTGGAGACCCAGTACTTC. Drawing the rest from reference TRBV9 and TRBJ2-5, the complete variable domain is DSGVTQTPKHLITATGQRVTLRCSPRSGDLSVYWYQQSLDQGLQFLIQYYNGEERAKGNILERFSAQQFPDLHSELNLSSLELGDSALYFCASSGARLAGLETQYFGPGTRLLVL.